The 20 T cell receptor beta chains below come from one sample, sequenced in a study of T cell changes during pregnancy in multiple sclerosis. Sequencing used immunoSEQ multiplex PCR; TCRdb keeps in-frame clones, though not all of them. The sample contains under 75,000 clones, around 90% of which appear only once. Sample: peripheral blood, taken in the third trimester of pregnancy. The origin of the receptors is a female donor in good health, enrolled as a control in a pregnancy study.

The CDR3 bases are TGTGCCAGCAGTGAAATTTTGACAGCAGATACGCAGTATTTT. Its translation: CASSEILTADTQYF. V is TRBV6-1 and J is TRBJ2-3; perhaps TRBD1 as D (5 bases). Trimming cost V 2 bases and J 4 bases, with 10 bases left between them. The germline V gene encodes CDR1 MNHNS and CDR2 SASEGT. The CDR3 is made up of 14 amino acids.

DNA for the CDR3: TGTGCCAGCAGTGAAGTCCAGGGCCCTTACTCTGGGGCCAACGTCCTGACTTTC. Its translation: CASSEVQGPYSGANVLTF. This chain connects TRBV2 to TRBJ2-6, with D possibly being TRBD1 (5 bases). The CDR3 spans 18 residues. Germline assignment: CDR1 SNHLY and CDR2 FYNNEI. Deletions cut 1 base from V and 0 bases from J, with 13 bases between.

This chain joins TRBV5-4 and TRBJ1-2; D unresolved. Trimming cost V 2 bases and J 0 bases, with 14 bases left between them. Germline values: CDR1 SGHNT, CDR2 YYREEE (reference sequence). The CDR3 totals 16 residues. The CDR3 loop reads CASSFRSARANYGYTF. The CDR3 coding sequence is TGTGCCAGCAGCTTCCGTAGTGCGCGAGCTAACTATGGCTACACCTTC.

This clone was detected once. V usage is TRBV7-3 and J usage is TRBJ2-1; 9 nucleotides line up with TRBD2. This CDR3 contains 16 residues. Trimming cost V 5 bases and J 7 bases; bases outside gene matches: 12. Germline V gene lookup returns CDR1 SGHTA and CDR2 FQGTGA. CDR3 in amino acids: CASSLQAGGGSNEQFF. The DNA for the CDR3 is TGTGCCAGCAGCCTACAAGCGGGAGGAGGTTCGAATGAGCAGTTCTTC.

DNA for the CDR3: TGTGCCAGCAGCTTCATCTACTTCTTATCGGGTGTATCCCAAGAGACCCAGTACTTC. It is translated as CASSFIYFLSGVSQETQYF. The rearrangement links TRBV11-2 to TRBJ2-5; D unresolved. V dropped 3 bases and J dropped 1 base, with 24 bases sitting between them. Germline V gene data show CDR1 as SGHAT and CDR2 as FQNNGV. The CDR3 is 19 amino acids.

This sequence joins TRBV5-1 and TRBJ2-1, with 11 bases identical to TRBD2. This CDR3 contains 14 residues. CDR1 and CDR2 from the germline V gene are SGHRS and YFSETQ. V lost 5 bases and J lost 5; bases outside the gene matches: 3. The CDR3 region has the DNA TGCGCCAGCAGACTAGCGGGAGTCCACAATGAGCAGTTCTTC. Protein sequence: CASRLAGVHNEQFF. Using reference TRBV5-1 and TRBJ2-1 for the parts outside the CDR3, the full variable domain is KAGVTQTPRYLIKTRGQQVTLSCSPISGHRSVSWYQQTPGQGLQFLFEYFSETQRNKGNFPGRFSGRQFSNSRSEMNVSTLELGDSALYLCASRLAGVHNEQFFGPGTRLTVL.

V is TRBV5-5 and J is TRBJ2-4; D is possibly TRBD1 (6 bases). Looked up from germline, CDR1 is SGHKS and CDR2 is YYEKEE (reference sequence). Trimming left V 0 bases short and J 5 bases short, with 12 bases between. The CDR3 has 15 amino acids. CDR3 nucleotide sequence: TGTGCCAGCAGCTTGGCTACCGGGACACAAAACATTCAGTACTTC. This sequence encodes CASSLATGTQNIQYF. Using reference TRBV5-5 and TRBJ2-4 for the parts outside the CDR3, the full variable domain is DAGVTQSPTHLIKTRGQQVTLRCSPISGHKSVSWYQQVLGQGPQFIFQYYEKEERGRGNFPDRFSARQFPNYSSELNVNALLLGDSALYLCASSLATGTQNIQYFGAGTRLSVL.

CDR3 in DNA: TGCAGCGTCCCCGGACTAGCGGGTTCCTTTAGCACAGATACGCAGTATTTT. It codes for CSVPGLAGSFSTDTQYF. V and J are TRBV29-1 and TRBJ2-3; 11 bases match TRBD2. V gave up 6 bases and J gave up 0 bases; unmatched junction bases: 11. CDR3 size: 17 residues. CDR1 is SQVTM, CDR2 ANQGSEA, per germline.

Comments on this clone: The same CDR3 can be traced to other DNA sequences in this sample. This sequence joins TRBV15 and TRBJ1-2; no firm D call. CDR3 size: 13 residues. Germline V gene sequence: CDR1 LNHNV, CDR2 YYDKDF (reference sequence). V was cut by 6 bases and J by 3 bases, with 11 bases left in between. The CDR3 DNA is TGTGCCACCAGTCGGTTAGCGGACTATGGCTACACCTTC. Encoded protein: CATSRLADYGYTF.

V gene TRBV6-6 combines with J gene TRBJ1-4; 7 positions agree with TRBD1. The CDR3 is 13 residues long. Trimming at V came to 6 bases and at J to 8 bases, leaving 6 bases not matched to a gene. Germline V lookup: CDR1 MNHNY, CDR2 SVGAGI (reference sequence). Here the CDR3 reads CASSRGQAEKLFF. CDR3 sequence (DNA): TGTGCCAGCAGCCGAGGACAGGCCGAAAAACTGTTTTTT.

The CDR3 loop reads CASSEGRRGREKLFF. DNA of the CDR3: TGTGCCAGCAGTGAAGGGCGCAGGGGGCGCGAAAAACTGTTTTTT. The chain joins TRBV6-1 to TRBJ1-4, with TRBD1 identical over 8 bases. From germline, CDR1 is MNHNS and CDR2 SASEGT. CDR3 length equals 15 residues. The V and J ends lost 1 base and 8 bases, in that order; junction bases with no gene match: 6.

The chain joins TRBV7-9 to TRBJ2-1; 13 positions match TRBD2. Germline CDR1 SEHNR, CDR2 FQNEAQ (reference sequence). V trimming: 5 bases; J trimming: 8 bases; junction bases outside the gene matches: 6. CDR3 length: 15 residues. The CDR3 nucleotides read TGTGCCAGCAGCCGTCCGGGACTAGCGGGATATGAGCAGTTCTTC. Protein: CASSRPGLAGYEQFF.

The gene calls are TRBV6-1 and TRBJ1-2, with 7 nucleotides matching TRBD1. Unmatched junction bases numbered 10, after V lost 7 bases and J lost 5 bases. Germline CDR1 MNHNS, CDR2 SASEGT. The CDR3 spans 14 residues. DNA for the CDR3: TGTGCCAGCATCAAAGTGACAGGGAGTTATGGCTACACCTTC. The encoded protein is CASIKVTGSYGYTF.

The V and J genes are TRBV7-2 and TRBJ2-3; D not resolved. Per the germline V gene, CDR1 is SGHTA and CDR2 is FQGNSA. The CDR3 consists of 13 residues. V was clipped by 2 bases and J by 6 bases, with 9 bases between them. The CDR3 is CASSLSERDTQYF. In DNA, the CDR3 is TGTGCCAGCAGCTTATCGGAGAGGGATACGCAGTATTTT.

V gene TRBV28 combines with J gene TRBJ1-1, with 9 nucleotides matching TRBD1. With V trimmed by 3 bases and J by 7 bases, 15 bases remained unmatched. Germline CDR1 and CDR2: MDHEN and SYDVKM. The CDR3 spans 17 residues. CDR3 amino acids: CASSFPQTGGDYGEAFF. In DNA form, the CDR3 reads TGTGCCAGCAGTTTTCCTCAGACAGGGGGAGATTACGGTGAAGCTTTCTTT.

The CDR3 DNA is TGTGCCAGCAGCTTAGAGGCTAGCGTCTACGAGCAGTACTTC. Its translation is CASSLEASVYEQYF. The genes are TRBV7-2 and TRBJ2-7; tentatively, D is TRBD2 (6 bases). The V end lost 1 base, the J end lost 3 bases, and 10 bases lay between the germline ends. The germline CDR1 and CDR2 sequences are SGHTA and FQGNSA. The CDR3 is 14 residues long.

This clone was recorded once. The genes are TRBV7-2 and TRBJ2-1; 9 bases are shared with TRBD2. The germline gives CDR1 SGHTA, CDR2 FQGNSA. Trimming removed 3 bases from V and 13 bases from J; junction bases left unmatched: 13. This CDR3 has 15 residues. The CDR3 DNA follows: TGTGCCAGCAGCTTTACCAACTCCTGGGGACTAGCACAGTTCTTC. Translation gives CASSFTNSWGLAQFF. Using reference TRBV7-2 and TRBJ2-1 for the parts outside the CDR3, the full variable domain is GAGVSQSPSNKVTEKGKDVELRCDPISGHTALYWYRQSLGQGLEFLIYFQGNSAPDKSGLPSDRFSAERTGGSVSTLTIQRTQQEDSAVYLCASSFTNSWGLAQFFGPGTRLTVL.

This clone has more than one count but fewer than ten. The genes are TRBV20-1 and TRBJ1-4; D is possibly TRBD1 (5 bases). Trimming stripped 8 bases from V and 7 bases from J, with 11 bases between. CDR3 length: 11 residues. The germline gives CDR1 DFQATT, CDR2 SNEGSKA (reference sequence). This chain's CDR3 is CSPRGVEKLFF. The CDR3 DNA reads TGCAGTCCCCGGGGGGTTGAAAAACTGTTTTTT.

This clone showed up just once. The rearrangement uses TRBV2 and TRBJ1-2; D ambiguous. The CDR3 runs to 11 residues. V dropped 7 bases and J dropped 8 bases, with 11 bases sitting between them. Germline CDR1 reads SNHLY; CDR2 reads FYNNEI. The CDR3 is CASKKGEGYTF. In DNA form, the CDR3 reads TGTGCCAGCAAAAAGGGAGAGGGCTACACCTTC.

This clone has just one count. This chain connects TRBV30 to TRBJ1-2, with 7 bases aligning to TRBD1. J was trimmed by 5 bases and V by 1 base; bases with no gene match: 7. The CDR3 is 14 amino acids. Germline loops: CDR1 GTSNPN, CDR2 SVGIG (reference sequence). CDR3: CAWSDLTGYYGYTF. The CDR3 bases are TGTGCCTGGAGTGACCTGACAGGGTATTATGGCTACACCTTC.